This T cell receptor (beta chain) emerged from a study of control samples from healthy donors and cancer patients. Repertoires were generated with immunoSEQ multiplex PCR, while TCRdb's copy carries only in-frame clones and drops some. The sample has 150,000 to 200,000 clones; 90% are singletons. Germline V gene lookup returns CDR1 GTSNPN and CDR2 SVGIG (reference sequence). The CDR3 extends over 11 amino acids. Trimming left V 5 bases short and J 8 bases short, with 12 bases between. The chain couples TRBV30 to TRBJ1-2; D unclear. The clonotype comes from a woman between 45 and 60 years old in good health. The specimen sequenced was blood. The CDR3 loop reads CAWALSGGYTF. As DNA, the CDR3 is TGTGCCTGGGCTTTAAGCGGGGGCTACACCTTC.